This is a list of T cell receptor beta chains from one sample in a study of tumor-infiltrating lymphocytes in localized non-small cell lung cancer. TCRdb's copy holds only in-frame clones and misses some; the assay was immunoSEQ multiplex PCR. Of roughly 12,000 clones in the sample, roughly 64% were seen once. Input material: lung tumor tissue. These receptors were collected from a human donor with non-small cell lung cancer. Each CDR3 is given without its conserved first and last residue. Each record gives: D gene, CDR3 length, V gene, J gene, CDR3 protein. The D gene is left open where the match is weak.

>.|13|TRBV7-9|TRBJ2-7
ASSLRAGLSYEQY
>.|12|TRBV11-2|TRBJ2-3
ASSLGYRAGTQY
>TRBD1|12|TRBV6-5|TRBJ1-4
ASREGARGEKLF
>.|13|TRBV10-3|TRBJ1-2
AISAPQGYGYGYT
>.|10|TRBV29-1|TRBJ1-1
SVRPVDNEAF
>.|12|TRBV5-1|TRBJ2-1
ASSSGGAGDEQF
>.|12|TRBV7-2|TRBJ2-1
ASSLRGGKGEQF
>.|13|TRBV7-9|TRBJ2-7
ASGPGGSFSYEQY
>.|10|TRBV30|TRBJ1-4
AWGSLGEKLF
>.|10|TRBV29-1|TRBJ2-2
SVEVGAGELF
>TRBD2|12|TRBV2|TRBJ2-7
ASSGGGGPYEQY
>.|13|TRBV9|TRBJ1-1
ASSALSFMNTEAF
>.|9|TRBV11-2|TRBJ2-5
ASRAQETQY
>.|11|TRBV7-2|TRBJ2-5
ASSLVGRETQY
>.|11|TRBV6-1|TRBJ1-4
ASSEVPSEKLF
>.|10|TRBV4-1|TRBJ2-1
ASSQDLYEQF
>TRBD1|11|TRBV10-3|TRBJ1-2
ATNGQGAGGYT
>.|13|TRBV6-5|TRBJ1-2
ASSLQTGLSYGYT
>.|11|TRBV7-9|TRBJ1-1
ASREGGATEAF
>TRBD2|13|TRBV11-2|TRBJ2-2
ASSLAGGPPGELF
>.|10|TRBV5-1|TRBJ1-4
ASSLTRGELF
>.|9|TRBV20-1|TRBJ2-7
SARAGHEQY
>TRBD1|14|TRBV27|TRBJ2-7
ASSLGRTGGLYEQY
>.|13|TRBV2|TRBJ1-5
ASSLQGTSNQPQH
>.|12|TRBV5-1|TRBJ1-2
ASSLAHGAYGYT
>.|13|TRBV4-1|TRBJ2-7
ASSQEAGSAKEQY
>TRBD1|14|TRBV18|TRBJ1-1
ASSPIGTGVNTEAF
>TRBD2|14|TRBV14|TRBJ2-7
ASSQVDGGGVYEQY
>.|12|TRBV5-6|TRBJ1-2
ASSFLGGVYGYT
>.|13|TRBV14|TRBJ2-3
ASSQVSKVRDTQY
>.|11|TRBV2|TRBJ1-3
ASRRGMGNTIY
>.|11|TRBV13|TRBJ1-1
ASSSLEGLEAF
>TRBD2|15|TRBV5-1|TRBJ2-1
ASSGPGTSGSYNEQF
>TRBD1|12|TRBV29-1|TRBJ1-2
SVGGQGMGSGYT
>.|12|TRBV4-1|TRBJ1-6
ASRPVGRNSPLH
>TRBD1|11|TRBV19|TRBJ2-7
ASSWTGGYEQY
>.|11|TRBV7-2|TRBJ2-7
ASSRDGFYEQY
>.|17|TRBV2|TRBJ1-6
ASSDPRDPESWDNSPLH
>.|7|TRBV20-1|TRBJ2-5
SAGKTQY
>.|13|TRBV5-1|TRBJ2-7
ASSLGRMSSYEQY
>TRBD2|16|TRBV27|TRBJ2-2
ASSLGIRGLAVTGELF
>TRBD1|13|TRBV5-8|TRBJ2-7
ASSLATGQVIEQY
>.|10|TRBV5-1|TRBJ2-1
ASSTGQNEQF
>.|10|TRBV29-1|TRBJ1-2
SVEERLYGYT
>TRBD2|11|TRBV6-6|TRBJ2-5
ASTLAGYETQY
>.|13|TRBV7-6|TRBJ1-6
ASSLGVTNNSPLH
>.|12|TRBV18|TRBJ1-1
ASSPRATLGEAF
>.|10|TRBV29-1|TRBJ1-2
SVPTPGGSYT
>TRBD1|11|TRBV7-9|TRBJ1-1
ASSQGDSTEAF
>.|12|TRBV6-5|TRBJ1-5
ASSYGQGWQPQH